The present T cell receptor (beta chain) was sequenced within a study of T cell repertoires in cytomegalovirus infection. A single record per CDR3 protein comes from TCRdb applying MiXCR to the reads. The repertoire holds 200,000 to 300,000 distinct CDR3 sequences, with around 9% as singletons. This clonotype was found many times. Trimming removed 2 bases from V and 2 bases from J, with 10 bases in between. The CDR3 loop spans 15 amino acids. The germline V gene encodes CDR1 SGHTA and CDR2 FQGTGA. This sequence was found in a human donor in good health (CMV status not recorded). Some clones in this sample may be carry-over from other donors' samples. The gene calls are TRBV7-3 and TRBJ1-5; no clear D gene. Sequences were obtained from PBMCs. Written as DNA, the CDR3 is TGTGCCAGCAGCTTACAAGGGAACGGCAATCAGCCCCAGCATTTT. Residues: CASSLQGNGNQPQHF.